Presented here are 20 T cell receptor beta chains from one specimen sequenced in a study of early stage breast cancer tumors. Sequencing was performed with immunoSEQ multiplex PCR; in TCRdb, only in-frame clones are kept and a portion is missing. The sample has tens of thousands of clones; around 70% are singletons. The sequenced sample was blood. These receptors originate from a person aged 50-59 years with breast cancer.

The CDR3 sequence is CASSQEDFSGANVLTF. In DNA form, the CDR3 reads TGTGCCAGCAGCCAAGAGGACTTCTCTGGGGCCAACGTCCTGACTTTC. This sequence joins TRBV4-2 and TRBJ2-6; D may be TRBD2 (5 bases). Between the trimmed V and J ends, which lost 0 bases and 0 bases, there was a span of 6 bases. Germline CDR1 is LGHNA and CDR2 is YNFKEQ. The length of the CDR3 is 16 residues.

This chain joins TRBV18 and TRBJ2-2; D is ambiguous. The CDR3 spans 16 residues. Germline V gene data show CDR1 as KGHSH and CDR2 as LQKENI. Trimming shortened V by 3 bases and J by 1 base, and 12 bases separated the two germline ends. CDR3 in DNA: TGTGCCAGCTCACCCCCAACGATGGTGAACACCGGGGAGCTGTTTTTT. This gives the protein CASSPPTMVNTGELFF.

This chain uses TRBV27 with TRBJ2-2; tentatively, D is TRBD1 or TRBD2 (6 bases each). Germline CDR1 and CDR2: MNHEY and SMNVEV (reference sequence). The CDR3 runs 19 residues. Between the trimmed V and J ends, which lost 2 bases and 4 bases, there was a span of 23 bases. The chain's CDR3 is CASSLRGQEGGIGTGELFF. The CDR3, as DNA: TGTGCCAGCAGTTTACGGGGGCAGGAGGGCGGGATCGGCACCGGGGAGCTGTTTTTT.

The chain couples TRBV21-1 to TRBJ2-3; the table's D call TRBD2 went unverified against the DNA. TRBV21-1 is deemed a pseudogene. The CDR3 consists of 17 residues. This CDR3 reads CASILFPGGRAWDTQYF. The CDR3 DNA reads TGTGCCAGCATTCTATTTCCCGGAGGGCGCGCTTGGGATACGCAGTATTTT.

The chain uses TRBV11-2 and TRBJ1-1; TRBD1 matches at 8 bases. Unmatched junction bases numbered 5, after V lost 4 bases and J lost 4 bases. The CDR3 has 14 residues. CDR1 and CDR2 (germline): SGHAT, FQNNGV. In DNA form, the CDR3 reads TGTGCCAGCAGCTCGAGACAGGGGAGCACTGAAGCTTTCTTT. Its translation is CASSSRQGSTEAFF.

The chain employs TRBV11-2 and TRBJ2-6; D not resolved. The V gene's germline CDR1 is SGHAT and CDR2 FQNNGV. CDR3 length equals 16 residues. Trimming removed 4 bases from V and 0 bases from J, with 10 bases in between. CDR3 coding DNA: TGTGCCAGCAGCTCTGACCGCAACTCTGGGGCCAACGTCCTGACTTTC. Protein product: CASSSDRNSGANVLTF. Full variable domain (rest looked up from reference TRBV11-2 and TRBJ2-6): EAGVAQSPRYKIIEKRQSVAFWCNPISGHATLYWYQQILGQGPKLLIQFQNNGVVDDSQLPKDRFSAERLKGVDSTLKIQPAKLEDSAVYLCASSSDRNSGANVLTFGAGSRLTVL.

In its sample, this clone was seen a few times. The rearrangement uses TRBV4-1 and TRBJ2-1, with 9 bases fitting TRBD1. The length of the CDR3 is 16 residues. In germline, CDR1 is MGHRA, CDR2 YSYEKL. Unmatched junction bases numbered 6, after V lost 4 bases and J lost 2 bases. For the CDR3, the DNA is TGCGCCAGCAGCCGCGACCGGGACAGGGCCTACAATGAGCAGTTCTTC. It specifies CASSRDRDRAYNEQFF.

The chain has TRBV6-5 and TRBJ2-7; D ambiguous. V lost 1 base and J lost 1, with 5 bases in between. The CDR3 covers 13 residues. Germline V gene sequence: CDR1 MNHEY, CDR2 SVGAGI. Here the CDR3 DNA reads TGTGCCAGCAGTTACTGGCAGTCCTACGAGCAGTACTTC. It translates to CASSYWQSYEQYF.

The V gene is TRBV5-6, the J gene TRBJ2-7; 10 nucleotides match TRBD1. The J segment lost 2 bases and the V segment lost 2 bases, leaving 7 bases of the junction unmatched. CDR1 SGHDT and CDR2 YYEEEE come from the germline V gene. The CDR3 is made up of 16 amino acids. The CDR3 region is CASSFGTGTGAYEQYF. CDR3 in DNA: TGTGCCAGCAGCTTCGGGACCGGGACAGGGGCCTACGAGCAGTACTTC.

The chain recombines TRBV4-2 with TRBJ2-7, with TRBD2 matching over 8 bases. Trimming removed 0 bases from V and 0 bases from J; junction bases left unmatched: 4. The CDR3 is 16 residues long. Germline-derived CDR1 and CDR2 are LGHNA and YNFKEQ. The CDR3 DNA sequence: TGTGCCAGCAGCCAAGACGGGGGGGCAGGCTCCTACGAGCAGTACTTC. Translated, it gives CASSQDGGAGSYEQYF.

The genes are TRBV5-1 and TRBJ1-1; a possible D gene is TRBD1 (5 bases). The CDR3 spans 14 residues. CDR1 is SGHRS and CDR2 is YFSETQ in the germline V gene. Trimming left V 4 bases short and J 4 bases short, with 14 bases between. In DNA, the CDR3 is TGCGCCAGCAGCGATGGGACCAGGACCACTGAAGCTTTCTTT. Residues: CASSDGTRTTEAFF.

CDR3 sequence: CASSLVVSPYEQYF. The CDR3 DNA reads as TGTGCCAGCAGCTTGGTGGTCTCTCCCTACGAGCAGTACTTC. The J gene is TRBJ2-7, the V gene TRBV5-6; D uncertain. From germline, CDR1 is SGHDT and CDR2 YYEEEE. The CDR3 runs to 14 residues. The germline V and J ends were trimmed by 0 bases and 2 bases, with 9 bases remaining between them.

CDR3 loop: CASSLVSLAGHLSTDTQYF. CDR3 sequence (DNA): TGTGCCAGCAGCTTAGTATCACTAGCGGGTCACCTTAGCACAGATACGCAGTATTTT. The chain joins TRBV7-9 to TRBJ2-3; 9 bases align to TRBD2. Trimming cost V 1 base and J 0 bases; bases outside gene matches: 11. Germline CDR1 reads SEHNR; CDR2 reads FQNEAQ (reference sequence). The CDR3 loop spans 19 amino acids.

The chain uses TRBV11-2 and TRBJ1-1; D gene ambiguous. Germline V gives CDR1 SGHAT, CDR2 FQNNGV. The CDR3 length is 13 residues. The V gene lost 5 bases and the J gene lost 1 base, with 8 bases spanning the gap. This CDR3 is CASSTSSNTEAFF. CDR3 bases: TGTGCCAGCAGCACCTCCTCGAACACTGAAGCTTTCTTT. The entire variable domain, with the rest obtained from reference TRBV11-2 and TRBJ1-1, is as follows: EAGVAQSPRYKIIEKRQSVAFWCNPISGHATLYWYQQILGQGPKLLIQFQNNGVVDDSQLPKDRFSAERLKGVDSTLKIQPAKLEDSAVYLCASSTSSNTEAFFGQGTRLTVV.

The DNA for the CDR3 is TGTGCCTGGAGTGTACGTGTCGGGGCTAGGAACACTGAAGCTTTCTTT. It codes for CAWSVRVGARNTEAFF. This chain links TRBV30 with TRBJ1-1; TRBD1 might be the D (5 bases). Germline V gene sequence: CDR1 GTSNPN, CDR2 SVGIG (reference sequence). CDR3 length equals 16 residues. Trimming stripped 0 bases from V and 1 base from J, with 15 bases between.

The V and J genes are TRBV29-1 and TRBJ2-1; 7 nucleotides line up with TRBD1. Germline V gives CDR1 SQVTM, CDR2 ANQGSEA. The CDR3 covers 17 residues. With 8 bases clipped from V and 3 bases from J, the junction kept 19 bases outside the gene matches. The CDR3 sequence: CSKNPLRGPSFYNEQFF. The CDR3 bases are TGCAGCAAGAACCCCCTGAGGGGGCCCTCATTCTACAATGAGCAGTTCTTC.

J is TRBJ2-7 and V is TRBV6-6, with a weak D call TRBD1 (6 bases). The CDR3 runs 14 residues. CDR1 and CDR2 from the germline V gene are MNHNY and SVGAGI (reference sequence). V lost 5 bases and J lost 3, with 14 bases in between. The CDR3 protein is CASSPDRKIYEQYF. The CDR3 bases are TGTGCCAGCAGTCCCGACAGGAAGATCTACGAGCAGTACTTC.

This chain joins TRBV27 and TRBJ2-5, with 14 bases lining up with TRBD2. The CDR3 covers 13 residues. V lost 10 bases to trimming and J lost 4 bases; unmatched junction nucleotides: 2. Germline CDR1 MNHEY, CDR2 SMNVEV (reference sequence). CDR3 region: CATGTSGRETQYF. CDR3 DNA: TGTGCCACCGGGACTAGCGGGAGAGAGACCCAGTACTTC.

The chain recombines TRBV5-4 with TRBJ2-5, with 12 bases aligning to TRBD2. The junction had 5 bases not matched to a gene; V was cut back by 2 bases and J by 3 bases. Germline V gene sequence: CDR1 SGHNT, CDR2 YYREEE (reference sequence). This CDR3 region has 16 residues. The CDR3 loop is CASSFPWTSGKETQYF. For the CDR3, the DNA is TGTGCCAGCAGCTTCCCCTGGACTAGCGGGAAAGAGACCCAGTACTTC.

A word on this clone: No DNA is shown, since the ends of the CDR3 on it are uncertain; the CDR3 is the one TCRdb lists. The chain joins TRBV7-2 to TRBJ2-3; no check of the table's D call, TRBD2, against the DNA was made. The CDR3 length equals 15 residues, ends included. CDR1 is SGHTA, CDR2 FQGNSA, per germline. Here the CDR3 reads CASSILGSGTDTQYF.